What follows describes a single T cell receptor beta chain. Trimming stripped 6 bases from V and 2 bases from J, with 10 bases between. The CDR3 runs to 13 residues. Germline lookup yields CDR1 SGHAT and CDR2 FQNNGV. Clones were sequenced by immunoSEQ multiplex PCR, and TCRdb holds only the in-frame ones, with some missing. The sample records 75,000 to 90,000 clones, about 84% being singletons. The data were taken from a study of control samples from healthy donors and cancer patients. Sequencing was performed on blood. This receptor was taken from a woman aged 40 to 49 in good health. The V and J genes are TRBV11-2 and TRBJ1-2, with D possibly matching TRBD1 (5 bases). The CDR3 loop is CASRRDGNYGYTF. As DNA, the CDR3 is TGTGCCAGCAGGAGGGACGGCAACTATGGCTACACCTTC. The full variable domain, in which reference TRBV11-2 and TRBJ1-2 provide the parts outside the CDR3, is EAGVAQSPRYKIIEKRQSVAFWCNPISGHATLYWYQQILGQGPKLLIQFQNNGVVDDSQLPKDRFSAERLKGVDSTLKIQPAKLEDSAVYLCASRRDGNYGYTFGSGTRLTVV.